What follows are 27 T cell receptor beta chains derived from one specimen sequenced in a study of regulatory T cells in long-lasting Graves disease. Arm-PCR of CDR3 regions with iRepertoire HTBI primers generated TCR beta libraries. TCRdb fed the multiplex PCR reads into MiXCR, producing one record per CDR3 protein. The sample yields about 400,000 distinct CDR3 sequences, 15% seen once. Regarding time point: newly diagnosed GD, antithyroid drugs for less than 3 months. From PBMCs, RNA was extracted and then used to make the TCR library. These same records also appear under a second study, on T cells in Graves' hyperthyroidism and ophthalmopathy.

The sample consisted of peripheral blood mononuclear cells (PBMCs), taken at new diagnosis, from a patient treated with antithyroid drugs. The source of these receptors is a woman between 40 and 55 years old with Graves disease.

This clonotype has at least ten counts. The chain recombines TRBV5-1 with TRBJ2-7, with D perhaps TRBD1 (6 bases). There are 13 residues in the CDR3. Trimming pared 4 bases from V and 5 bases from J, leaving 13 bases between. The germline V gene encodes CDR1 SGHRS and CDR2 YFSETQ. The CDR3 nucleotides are TGCGCCAGCAGCGCTACAGGGACCAACGAGCAGTACTTC. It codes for CASSATGTNEQYF.

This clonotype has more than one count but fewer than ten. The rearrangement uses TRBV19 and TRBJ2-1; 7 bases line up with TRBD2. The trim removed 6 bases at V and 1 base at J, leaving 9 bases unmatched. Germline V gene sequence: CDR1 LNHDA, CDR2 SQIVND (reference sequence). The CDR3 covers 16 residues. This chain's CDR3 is CASSTSARRSYNEQFF. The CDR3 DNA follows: TGTGCCAGTAGCACTAGCGCGAGGCGGTCCTACAATGAGCAGTTCTTC.

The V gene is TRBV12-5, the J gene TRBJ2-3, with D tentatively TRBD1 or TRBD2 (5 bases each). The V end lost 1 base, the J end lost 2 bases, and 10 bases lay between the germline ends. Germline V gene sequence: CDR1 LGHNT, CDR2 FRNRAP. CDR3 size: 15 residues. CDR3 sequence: CASGLGQGDTDTQYF. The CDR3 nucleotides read TGTGCTAGTGGTTTGGGGCAGGGAGACACAGATACGCAGTATTTT.

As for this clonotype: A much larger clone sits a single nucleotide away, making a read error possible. The CDR3 region is CVTIKGDPTEAFF. DNA of the CDR3: TGTGTCACCATAAAAGGGGACCCCACTGAAGCTTTCTTT. The rearrangement joins TRBV28 to TRBJ1-1; possible D gene TRBD1, 5 bases. The CDR3 totals 13 residues. From germline, CDR1 is MDHEN and CDR2 SYDVKM.

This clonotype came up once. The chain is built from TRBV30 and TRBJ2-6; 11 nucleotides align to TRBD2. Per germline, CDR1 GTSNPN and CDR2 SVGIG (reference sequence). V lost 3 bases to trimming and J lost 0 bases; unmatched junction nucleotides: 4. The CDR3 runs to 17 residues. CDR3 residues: CAWRGLAGNSGANVLTF. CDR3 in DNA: TGTGCCTGGAGAGGACTAGCGGGCAACTCTGGGGCCAACGTCCTGACTTTC.

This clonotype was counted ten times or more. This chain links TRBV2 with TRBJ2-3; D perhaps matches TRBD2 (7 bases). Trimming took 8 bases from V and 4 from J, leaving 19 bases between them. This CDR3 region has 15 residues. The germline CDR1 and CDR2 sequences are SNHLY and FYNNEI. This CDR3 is CASWGLAAPADTQYF. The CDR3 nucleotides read TGTGCCAGCTGGGGGCTAGCGGCCCCTGCAGATACGCAGTATTTT.

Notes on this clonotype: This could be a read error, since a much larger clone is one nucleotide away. The CDR3 nucleotides read TGTGCCAGCCGATACGGGACAGCGTCTAACTATGGCTACACCTTC. Protein sequence: CASRYGTASNYGYTF. V gene TRBV7-9 combines with J gene TRBJ1-2; 7 bases line up with TRBD1. This CDR3 has 15 amino acids. V shed 8 bases and J 0 bases; nucleotides not matched to a gene: 9. Germline assignment: CDR1 SEHNR and CDR2 FQNEAQ (reference sequence).

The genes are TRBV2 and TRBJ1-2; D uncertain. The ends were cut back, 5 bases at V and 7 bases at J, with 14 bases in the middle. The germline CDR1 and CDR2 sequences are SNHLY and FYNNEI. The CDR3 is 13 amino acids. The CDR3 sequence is CASSQGGFGGYTF. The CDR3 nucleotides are TGTGCCAGCAGTCAAGGAGGGTTTGGTGGCTACACCTTC.

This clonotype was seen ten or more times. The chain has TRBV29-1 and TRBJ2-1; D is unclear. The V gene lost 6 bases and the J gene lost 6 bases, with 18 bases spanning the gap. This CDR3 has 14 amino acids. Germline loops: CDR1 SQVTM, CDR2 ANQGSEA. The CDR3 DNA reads TGCAGCGTCCCCCGGTCGGCTGCCCGCAATGAGCAGTTCTTC. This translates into CSVPRSAARNEQFF.

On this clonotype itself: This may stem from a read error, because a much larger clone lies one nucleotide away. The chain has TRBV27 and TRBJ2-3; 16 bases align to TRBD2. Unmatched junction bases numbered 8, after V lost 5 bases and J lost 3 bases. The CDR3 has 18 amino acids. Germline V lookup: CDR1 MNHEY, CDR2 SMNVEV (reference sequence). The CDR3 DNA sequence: TGTGCCAGCAGTGATACCGGGACTAGCGGGAGGGGGACAGATACGCAGTATTTT. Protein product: CASSDTGTSGRGTDTQYF.

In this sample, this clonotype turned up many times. CDR3 sequence reads: CASSLGTPPLQETQYF. For the CDR3, the DNA is TGTGCCAGCAGCTTAGGGACGCCCCCCCTCCAAGAGACCCAGTACTTC. V and J are TRBV7-2 and TRBJ2-5, with unresolved D. This CDR3 comprises 16 residues. Between the trimmed V and J ends, which lost 1 base and 1 base, there was a span of 13 bases. CDR1 and CDR2 (germline): SGHTA, FQGNSA.

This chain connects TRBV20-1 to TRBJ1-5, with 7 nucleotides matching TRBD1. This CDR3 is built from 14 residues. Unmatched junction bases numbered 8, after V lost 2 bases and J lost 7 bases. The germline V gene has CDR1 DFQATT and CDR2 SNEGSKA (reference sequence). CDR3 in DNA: TGCAGTGCTAGACAGGGGGGGGATGGACAGCCCCAGCATTTT. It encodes CSARQGGDGQPQHF.

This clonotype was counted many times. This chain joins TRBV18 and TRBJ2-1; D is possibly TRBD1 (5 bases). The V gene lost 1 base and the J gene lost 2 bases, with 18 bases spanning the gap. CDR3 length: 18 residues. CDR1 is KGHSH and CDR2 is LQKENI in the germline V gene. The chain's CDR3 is CASSPRDSRIPPYNEQFF. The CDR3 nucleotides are TGTGCCAGCTCACCACGCGACAGCAGAATCCCCCCCTACAATGAGCAGTTCTTC.

The CDR3 reads CASMTSGSYNEQFF. For the CDR3, the DNA is TGTGCCAGCATGACTAGCGGGAGTTACAATGAGCAGTTCTTC. This chain uses TRBV7-9 with TRBJ2-1; TRBD2 matches at 12 bases. CDR1 and CDR2 (germline): SEHNR, FQNEAQ (reference sequence). This CDR3 contains 14 residues. V gave up 7 bases and J gave up 4 bases; unmatched junction bases: 2.

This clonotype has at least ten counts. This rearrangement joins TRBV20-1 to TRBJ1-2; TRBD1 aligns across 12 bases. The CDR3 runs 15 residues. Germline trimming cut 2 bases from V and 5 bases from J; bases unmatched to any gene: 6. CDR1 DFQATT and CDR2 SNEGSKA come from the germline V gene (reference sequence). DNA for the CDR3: TGCAGTGCTAGACGGGGGACAGGGGGCGCTTATGGCTACACCTTC. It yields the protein CSARRGTGGAYGYTF.

This CDR3 is CASSYAGFSYEQYF. CDR3 coding DNA: TGTGCCAGCAGTTACGCGGGATTTTCCTACGAGCAGTACTTC. The V gene is TRBV6-5, the J gene TRBJ2-7; tentative D call: TRBD2 (6 bases). V was trimmed by 2 bases and J by 1 base, leaving 9 bases between them. There are 14 residues in the CDR3. The germline V gene encodes CDR1 MNHEY and CDR2 SVGAGI.

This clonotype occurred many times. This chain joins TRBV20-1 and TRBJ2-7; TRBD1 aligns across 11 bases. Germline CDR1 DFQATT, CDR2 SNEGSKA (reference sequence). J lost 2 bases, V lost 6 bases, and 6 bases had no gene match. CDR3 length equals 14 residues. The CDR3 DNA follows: TGCAGTGCCTCGTTGGGACAGGGGGCCTACGAGCAGTACTTC. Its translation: CSASLGQGAYEQYF.

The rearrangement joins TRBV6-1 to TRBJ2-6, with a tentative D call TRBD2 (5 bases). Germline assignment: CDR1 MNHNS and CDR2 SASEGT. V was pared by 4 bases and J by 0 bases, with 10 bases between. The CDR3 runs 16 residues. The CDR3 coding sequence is TGTGCCAGCAGTGTGGACTTTCACTCTGGGGCCAACGTCCTGACTTTC. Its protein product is CASSVDFHSGANVLTF.

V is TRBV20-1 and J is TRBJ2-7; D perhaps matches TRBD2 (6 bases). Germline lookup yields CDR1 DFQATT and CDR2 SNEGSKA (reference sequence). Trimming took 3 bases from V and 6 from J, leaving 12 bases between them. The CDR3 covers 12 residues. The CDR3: CSASGRGREQYF. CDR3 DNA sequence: TGCAGTGCTAGCGGGAGAGGTCGCGAGCAGTACTTC.

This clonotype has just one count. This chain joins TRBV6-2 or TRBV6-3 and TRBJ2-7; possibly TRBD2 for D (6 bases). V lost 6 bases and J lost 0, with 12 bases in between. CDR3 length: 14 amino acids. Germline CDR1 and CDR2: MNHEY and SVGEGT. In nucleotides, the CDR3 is TGTGCCAGCAGCCCCCCGACTAGCTCCTACGAGCAGTACTTC. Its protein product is CASSPPTSSYEQYF.

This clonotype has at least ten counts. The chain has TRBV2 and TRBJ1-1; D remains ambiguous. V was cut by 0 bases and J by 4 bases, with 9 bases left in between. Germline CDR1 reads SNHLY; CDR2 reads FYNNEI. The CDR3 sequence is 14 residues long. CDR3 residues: CASSEAFLGTEAFF. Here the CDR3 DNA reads TGTGCCAGCAGTGAAGCCTTTTTGGGCACTGAAGCTTTCTTT.

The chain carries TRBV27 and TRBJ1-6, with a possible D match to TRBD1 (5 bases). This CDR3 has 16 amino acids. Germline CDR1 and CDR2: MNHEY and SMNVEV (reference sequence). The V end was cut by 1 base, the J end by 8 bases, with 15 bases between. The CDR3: CASSLFWGPSDSPLHF. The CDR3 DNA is TGTGCCAGCAGTTTATTTTGGGGACCGTCGGATTCACCCCTCCACTTT.

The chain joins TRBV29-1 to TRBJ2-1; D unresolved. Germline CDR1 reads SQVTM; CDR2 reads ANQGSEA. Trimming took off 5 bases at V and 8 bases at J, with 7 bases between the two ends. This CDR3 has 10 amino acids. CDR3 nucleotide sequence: TGCAGCGTTTCTCGTTATGAGCAGTTCTTC. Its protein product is CSVSRYEQFF.

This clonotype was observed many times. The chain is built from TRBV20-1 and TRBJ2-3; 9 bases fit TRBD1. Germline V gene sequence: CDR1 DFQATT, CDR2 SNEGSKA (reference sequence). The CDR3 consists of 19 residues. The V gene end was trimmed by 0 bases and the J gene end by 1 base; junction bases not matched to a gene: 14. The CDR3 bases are TGCAGTGCTAGAGATCCGTTGGGGAGGTACAGGGGGCGCACAGATACGCAGTATTTT. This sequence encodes CSARDPLGRYRGRTDTQYF.

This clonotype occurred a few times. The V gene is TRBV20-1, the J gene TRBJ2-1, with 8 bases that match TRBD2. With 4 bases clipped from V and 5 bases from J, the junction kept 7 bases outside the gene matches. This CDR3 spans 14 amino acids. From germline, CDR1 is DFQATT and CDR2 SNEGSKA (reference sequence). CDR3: CSAKSGRAHNEQFF. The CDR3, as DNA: TGCAGTGCTAAAAGCGGGAGAGCGCACAATGAGCAGTTCTTC.

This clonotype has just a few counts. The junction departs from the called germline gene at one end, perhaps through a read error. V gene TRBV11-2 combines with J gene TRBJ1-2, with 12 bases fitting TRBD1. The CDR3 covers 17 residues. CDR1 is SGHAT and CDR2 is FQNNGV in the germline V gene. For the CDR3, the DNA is TGTGTCAGCAGCTTCGGGACAGGGGGCATCCATAACTATGGCTACACCTTC. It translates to CVSSFGTGGIHNYGYTF.

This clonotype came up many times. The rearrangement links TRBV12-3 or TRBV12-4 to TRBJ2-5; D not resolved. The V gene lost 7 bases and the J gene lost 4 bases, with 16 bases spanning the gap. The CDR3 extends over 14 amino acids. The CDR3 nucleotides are TGTGCCAGCACCCAGCGCTCCCAGCGAGAGACCCAGTACTTC. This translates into CASTQRSQRETQYF.